The clone carrying this T cell receptor (beta chain) was detected only a few times. Original analysis: Nucleated cell counts were estimated from reference gene primer amplification. Here immunoSEQ multiplex PCR was the method, and the copy in TCRdb shows in-frame clones only, minus some. The V and J calls and clone size are taken from that table; D and trimming were inferred from the DNA. The table lists about 140,000 clones, about 83% of them singletons. The CDR3 loop spans 15 amino acids. V lost 1 base, J lost 7 bases, and 7 bases stayed unmatched. Germline V gene data show CDR1 as LGHDT and CDR2 as YNNKEL (reference sequence). This entry is derived from a study of blood T cell repertoires in COVID-19.

The TCR comes from a woman aged 45-65 years with acute COVID-19. V usage is TRBV3-1 (or the pseudogene TRBV3-2) and J usage is TRBJ2-1, with 7 bases identical to TRBD1. The specimen sequenced was PBMCs or T cells enriched from blood (not recorded which). CDR3 coding DNA: TGTGCCAGCAGCCAAGGCAGGGGGAAGGGAAATGAGCAGTTCTTC. Translating gives CASSQGRGKGNEQFF.